The clone carrying this T cell receptor (beta chain) was picked up a small number of times. Its specificity is not known. The data belong to a study of T cells in Graves' hyperthyroidism and ophthalmopathy. Study results and caveats: Prediction of ophthalmopathy progression came a median around 6 months pre-onset.

Amplification yielded TCR beta CDR3 regions, with RNA transcripts as the source. The HTBI primer set was used in a first-round RT-PCR of the TCR CDR3. TCRdb re-analysed the multiplex PCR reads in MiXCR, keeping a single row per CDR3 protein. The sample yields roughly 500,000 distinct CDR3 sequences, around 15% seen once. The CDR3 covers 16 residues. CDR1 is SGHRS, CDR2 YFSETQ, per germline. The V and J ends lost 4 bases and 4 bases respectively, with 18 bases between them. The sequence derives from a woman younger than 45 with Graves' ophthalmopathy. The sample consisted of blood. The V gene is TRBV5-1, the J gene TRBJ2-1; D unresolved. Here the CDR3 reads CASSPGDFLGYNEQFF. The CDR3, as DNA: TGCGCCAGCAGCCCTGGCGACTTTCTGGGGTACAATGAGCAGTTCTTC.